The sequence of this T cell receptor (beta chain) was determined in a study of blood T cell repertoires in COVID-19 (dated by TCRdb to 2018 to 2020). Study-wide context: Collaborator samples came from the United States, Italy and Spain and covered acute and convalescent phases of COVID-19. The prospective study material was composed of cDNA or gDNA derived from T cells, B-cell-depleted T cells, or PBMCs. Subjects who had been exposed to COVID-19, were actively infected with it, or had recovered from it provided the deeply sampled blood TCRbeta repertoires that made up the dataset. A freely available public database, intended as a resource for researchers studying the immune response to SARS-CoV-2, is where the repertoires were released. The samples were drawn from two sources: the first 160 participants of the ongoing ImmuneRACE study, and fewer than 1,500 subjects contributed by 6 global collaborators. Nearly every sample came with metadata listing a de-identified subject ID, COVID-19 status, age in years and sex. Where available, HLA class I and class II types were obtained from metadata supplied by the sample provider rather than from assay-based typing.

Its CDR3 holds 13 amino acids, cysteine through phenylalanine. Kept here is only the CDR3 DNA, which spans 39 bases and is read in frame from base 1. V and J are truncated by 4 bases and 5 bases respectively, leaving an intervening sequence of 9 bases. Looking up the germline V gene (reference sequence) yields CDR1 LGHDT and CDR2 YNNKEL. With respect to this clone: What antigen it recognizes has not been identified. Nothing much larger sits one base from this clone, and base qualities are not available.

General study outcomes and caveats: The quantity of clinical and demographic metadata differed by source and by participant and was supplied without curation.

TCRbeta CDR3 regions were amplified from genomic DNA by means of the immunoSEQ Assay, a bias-controlled multiplex PCR. The published analysis was carried out like this. The number of nucleated cells in each sample was estimated from the amplification of reference gene primers within the assay. To quantify the absolute abundance of each unique TCRbeta CDR3 rearrangement, sequence reads were collapsed and filtered. Productive Simpson clonality was computed per sample as the square root of Simpson's diversity index over productive rearrangements. TCRdb carries this immuneACCESS record with in-frame sequences only. Its versions omit some clonotypes, under half of them owing to an unresolved V gene in the studies checked, with the rest unexplained. V, J and clone size derive from that table, while D and trimming were established from the DNA sequence. A total of approximately 53,000 clones appear in this sample, 81% of them only once. The top ten clonotypes cover around 22% of the sample.

At one collaborating source in Seattle, patients were enrolled during active infection and were followed longitudinally through the course of disease. Each collaborating institution followed its own protocols to collect whole blood in K2EDTA tubes. For TCRbeta analysis, collaborators shipped samples as frozen whole blood, isolated PBMCs, or DNA extracted from either of those sample types. This TCR derives from a woman aged 80 or over with COVID-19, enrolled during active disease. The rearranged segments are TRBV3-1 (or the pseudogene TRBV3-2) and TRBJ1-5, with the D segment identity uncertain. The sequenced sample consisted of peripheral blood. Here is the DNA: TGTGCCAGCAGCCCACGACACGATCAGCCCCAGCATTTT. Translated, it reads CASSPRHDQPQHF.